This T cell receptor beta chain was sequenced in a study of T cells in Graves' hyperthyroidism and ophthalmopathy. Overall study context: Peripheral blood specimens were obtained at initial diagnosis, prior to any treatment.

Uncontrolled infection, other autoimmune disease, pregnancy or lactation barred patients from enrollment. The junction had 8 bases not matched to a gene; V was cut back by 4 bases and J by 8 bases. Germline CDR1 is SGHTA and CDR2 is FQGTGA. CDR3 size: 14 residues. This clonotype came up a few times. Amplified regions were TCR beta CDR3 sequences from RNA transcripts. RT-PCR in the first round (using the HTBI primer set) targeted the TCR CDR3. TCRdb recomputed calls from the multiplex PCR reads with MiXCR, one row per CDR3 protein. Of around 690,000 distinct CDR3 sequences detected, around 21% appear once; the ten largest clones hold roughly 30%.

This sequence was found in a man in his thirties or forties with Graves' ophthalmopathy. The sequenced sample was blood. The gene calls are TRBV7-3 and TRBJ2-1; TRBD1 aligns across 7 bases. The CDR3 sequence: CASSWAGGLDEQFF. In DNA, the CDR3 is TGTGCCAGCAGCTGGGCAGGGGGTTTAGATGAGCAGTTCTTC.